These 11 T cell receptor beta chains share one sample of origin, sequenced in a study of blood T cell repertoires in COVID-19. TCRdb's table, derived via immunoSEQ multiplex PCR, lists solely in-frame clones and lacks some. Here the sample spans approximately 180,000 clones, 85% being singletons. Sequencing was carried out using peripheral blood. The receptors derive from a person between 65 and 79 years old with COVID-19, enrolled during active disease.

CDR3 amino acids: CASSLASSAERDNEQFF. In nucleotides, the CDR3 is TGTGCCAGCAGCTTAGCGAGTTCAGCGGAGCGGGACAATGAGCAGTTCTTC. This chain joins TRBV7-9 and TRBJ2-1, with a possible D match to TRBD2 (6 bases). The CDR3 consists of 17 residues. CDR1 and CDR2 (germline): SEHNR, FQNEAQ (reference sequence). Trimming took off 0 bases at V and 5 bases at J, with 17 bases between the two ends.

This clone turned up a few times. Other DNA sequences within the sample encode an identical CDR3. The chain carries TRBV28 and TRBJ1-5, with unresolved D. V gave up 6 bases and J gave up 6 bases, with 9 bases separating them. The CDR3 loop spans 12 amino acids. The germline V gene encodes CDR1 MDHEN and CDR2 SYDVKM. The CDR3 reads CASSSPGQPQHF. The CDR3 DNA follows: TGTGCCAGCAGCTCTCCGGGTCAGCCCCAGCATTTT.

The J gene is TRBJ1-5, the V gene TRBV6-2 or TRBV6-3; D uncertain. Germline CDR1 MNHEY, CDR2 SVGEGT. V lost 2 bases and J 0 bases, leaving 11 bases between the germline ends. CDR3 size: 16 residues. DNA for the CDR3: TGTGCCAGCAGTTACATCCCGGGGAGTAGCAATCAGCCCCAGCATTTT. It encodes CASSYIPGSSNQPQHF.

The chain employs TRBV23-1 and TRBJ1-5, with no clear D. TRBV23-1 is placed among ORFs of uncertain function. V lost 10 bases to trimming and J lost 1 base, with 11 bases between them. CDR3 length equals 13 residues. CDR3 nucleotides: TGCGCCACCGCGGGGAGGAGCAATCAGCCCCAGCATTTT. Amino acids: CATAGRSNQPQHF.

This rearrangement joins TRBV27 to TRBJ2-1; 10 nucleotides match TRBD2. The ends lost 3 bases at V and 0 bases at J; junction bases unmatched: 11. The CDR3 runs 19 residues. CDR1 MNHEY and CDR2 SMNVEV come from the germline V gene (reference sequence). The CDR3 region has the DNA TGTGCCAGCAGTTTTCTAGCGGGAGCGGGGGGGAGCTCCTACAATGAGCAGTTCTTC. It yields the protein CASSFLAGAGGSSYNEQFF.

This clone has only one observation. This chain uses TRBV10-3 with TRBJ2-3, with D maybe TRBD1 (6 bases). Trimming took off 6 bases at V and 1 base at J, with 14 bases between the two ends. The CDR3 length is 15 residues. The V gene's germline CDR1 is ENHRY and CDR2 SYGVKD. CDR3 residues: CAIRLAGAGTDTQYF. DNA of the CDR3: TGTGCCATCAGGCTAGCAGGGGCCGGCACAGATACGCAGTATTTT.

The chain joins TRBV6-2 or TRBV6-3 to TRBJ1-6; 11 bases are a match to TRBD1. The germline V gene has CDR1 MNHEY and CDR2 SVGEGT. Trimming cost V 6 bases and J 10 bases; bases outside gene matches: 5. This CDR3 is 14 amino acids long. The CDR3 protein is CASSIGTGGSPLHF. CDR3 sequence (DNA): TGTGCCAGCAGCATTGGGACAGGGGGATCACCCCTCCACTTT.

V and J are TRBV12-3 or TRBV12-4 and TRBJ1-5; D is unresolved. The CDR3 has 13 residues. Trimming left V 2 bases short and J 5 bases short, with 7 bases between. CDR3 DNA: TGTGCCAGCAGTTTATACTTAGATCAGCCCCAGCATTTT. This sequence encodes CASSLYLDQPQHF.

The chain has TRBV19 and TRBJ2-7; a possible D gene is TRBD2 (5 bases). Per the germline V gene, CDR1 is LNHDA and CDR2 is SQIVND (reference sequence). The germline V and J ends were trimmed by 9 bases and 7 bases, with 19 bases remaining between them. The CDR3 totals 13 residues. This CDR3 reads CARPRGPLWEQYF. The DNA of the CDR3 is TGTGCCAGGCCCCGGGGTCCCCTTTGGGAGCAGTACTTC.

The V and J genes are TRBV7-8 and TRBJ1-5, with D maybe TRBD1 (6 bases). This CDR3 has 15 amino acids. Germline loops: CDR1 SGHVS, CDR2 FQNEAQ. V lost 1 base, J lost 2 bases, and 9 bases lay in between. CDR3 region: CASSLVGGGNQPQHF. In DNA, the CDR3 is TGTGCCAGCAGCTTAGTAGGGGGTGGCAATCAGCCCCAGCATTTT.

The rearrangement uses TRBV15 and TRBJ1-5, with D maybe TRBD1 (6 bases). Trimming shortened V by 1 base and J by 5 bases, and 15 bases separated the two germline ends. The CDR3 contains 16 residues. Germline V gene data show CDR1 as LNHNV and CDR2 as YYDKDF (reference sequence). The CDR3 DNA is TGTGCCACCAGCAGAGGTCTGGGTAAGGGGGATCAGCCCCAGCATTTT. Protein: CATSRGLGKGDQPQHF.